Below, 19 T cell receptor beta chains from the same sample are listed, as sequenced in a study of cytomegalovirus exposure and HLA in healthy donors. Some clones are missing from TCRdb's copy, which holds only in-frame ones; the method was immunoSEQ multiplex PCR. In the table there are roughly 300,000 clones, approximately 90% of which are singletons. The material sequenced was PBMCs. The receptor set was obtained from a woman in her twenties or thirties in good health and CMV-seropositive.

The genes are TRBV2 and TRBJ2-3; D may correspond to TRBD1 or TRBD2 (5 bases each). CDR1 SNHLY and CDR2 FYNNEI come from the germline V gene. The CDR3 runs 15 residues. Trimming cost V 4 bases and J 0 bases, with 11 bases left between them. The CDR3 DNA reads TGTGCCAGCAGTGTCGGGGCCTCTAGCACAGATACGCAGTATTTT. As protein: CASSVGASSTDTQYF.

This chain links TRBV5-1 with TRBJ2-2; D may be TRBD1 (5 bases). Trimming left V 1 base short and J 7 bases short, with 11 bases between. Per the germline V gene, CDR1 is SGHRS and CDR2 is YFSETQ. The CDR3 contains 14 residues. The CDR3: CASSLWQQGGELFF. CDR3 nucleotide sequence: TGCGCCAGCAGCTTGTGGCAGCAGGGCGGGGAGCTGTTTTTT. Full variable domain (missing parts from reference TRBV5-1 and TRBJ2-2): KAGVTQTPRYLIKTRGQQVTLSCSPISGHRSVSWYQQTPGQGLQFLFEYFSETQRNKGNFPGRFSGRQFSNSRSEMNVSTLELGDSALYLCASSLWQQGGELFFGEGSRLTVL.

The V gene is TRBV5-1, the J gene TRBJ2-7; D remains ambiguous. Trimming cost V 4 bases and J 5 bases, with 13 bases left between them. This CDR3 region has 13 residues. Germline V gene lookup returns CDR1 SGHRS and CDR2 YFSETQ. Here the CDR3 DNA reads TGCGCCAGCAGCAAACACCTCCAGGACGAGCAGTACTTC. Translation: CASSKHLQDEQYF. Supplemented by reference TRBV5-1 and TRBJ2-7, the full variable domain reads KAGVTQTPRYLIKTRGQQVTLSCSPISGHRSVSWYQQTPGQGLQFLFEYFSETQRNKGNFPGRFSGRQFSNSRSEMNVSTLELGDSALYLCASSKHLQDEQYFGPGTRLTVT.

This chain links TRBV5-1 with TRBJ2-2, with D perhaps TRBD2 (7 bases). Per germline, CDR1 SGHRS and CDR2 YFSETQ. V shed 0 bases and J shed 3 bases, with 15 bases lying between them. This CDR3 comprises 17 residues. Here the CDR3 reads CASSLEARGAYTGELFF. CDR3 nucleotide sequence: TGCGCCAGCAGCTTGGAAGCCCGGGGGGCGTACACCGGGGAGCTGTTTTTT.

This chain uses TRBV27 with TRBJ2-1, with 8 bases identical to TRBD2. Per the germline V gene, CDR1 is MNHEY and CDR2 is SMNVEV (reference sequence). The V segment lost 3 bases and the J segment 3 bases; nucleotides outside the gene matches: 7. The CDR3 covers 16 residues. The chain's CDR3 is CASSFWSGGLYNEQFF. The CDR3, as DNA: TGTGCCAGCAGTTTCTGGTCGGGAGGGCTCTACAATGAGCAGTTCTTC.

This chain's CDR3 is CASRGSGNTIYF. The CDR3 nucleotides are TGTGCCAGCCGTGGGTCTGGAAACACCATATATTTT. J is TRBJ1-3 and V is TRBV25-1; D gene ambiguous. The V end was cut by 8 bases, the J end by 1 base, with 6 bases between. Germline V CDR1 and CDR2: MGHDK, SYGVNS. The CDR3 spans 12 residues.

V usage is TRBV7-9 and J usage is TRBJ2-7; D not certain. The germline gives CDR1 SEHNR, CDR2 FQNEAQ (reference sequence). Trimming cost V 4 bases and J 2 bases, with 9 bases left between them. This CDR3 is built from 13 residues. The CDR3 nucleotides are TGTGCCAGCAGCTCCATGCTAGCCTACGAGCAGTACTTC. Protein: CASSSMLAYEQYF.

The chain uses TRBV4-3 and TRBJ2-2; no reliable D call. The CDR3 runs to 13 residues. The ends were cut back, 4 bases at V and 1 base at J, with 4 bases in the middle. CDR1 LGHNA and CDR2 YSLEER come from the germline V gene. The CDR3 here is CASSLGNTGELFF. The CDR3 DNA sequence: TGCGCCAGCAGCCTTGGGAACACCGGGGAGCTGTTTTTT.

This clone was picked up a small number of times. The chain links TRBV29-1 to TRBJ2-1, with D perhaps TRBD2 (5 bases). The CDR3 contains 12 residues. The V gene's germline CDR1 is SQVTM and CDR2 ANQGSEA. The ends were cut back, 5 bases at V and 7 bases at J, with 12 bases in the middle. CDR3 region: CSVLAGSNEQFF. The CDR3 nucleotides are TGCAGCGTTCTAGCAGGAAGTAATGAGCAGTTCTTC.

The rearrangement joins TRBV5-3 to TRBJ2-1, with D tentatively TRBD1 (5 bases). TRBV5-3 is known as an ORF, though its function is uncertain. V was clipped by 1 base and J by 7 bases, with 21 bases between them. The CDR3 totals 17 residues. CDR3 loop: CARSLKGRWGKGNEQFF. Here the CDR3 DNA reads TGTGCCAGAAGCTTGAAAGGTAGGTGGGGCAAAGGGAATGAGCAGTTCTTC.

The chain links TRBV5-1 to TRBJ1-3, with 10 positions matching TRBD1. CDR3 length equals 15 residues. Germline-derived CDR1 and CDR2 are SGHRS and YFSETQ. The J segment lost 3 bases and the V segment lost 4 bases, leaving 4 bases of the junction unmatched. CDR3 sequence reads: CASSVDRGHGNTIYF. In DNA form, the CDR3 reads TGCGCCAGCAGCGTTGACAGGGGGCATGGAAACACCATATATTTT.

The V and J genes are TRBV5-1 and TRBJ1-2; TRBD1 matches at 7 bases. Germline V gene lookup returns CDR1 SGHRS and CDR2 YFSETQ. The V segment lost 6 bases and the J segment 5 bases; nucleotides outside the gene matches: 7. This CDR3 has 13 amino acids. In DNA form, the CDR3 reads TGCGCCAGCAATTTGGGGACAGATTATGGCTACACCTTC. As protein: CASNLGTDYGYTF. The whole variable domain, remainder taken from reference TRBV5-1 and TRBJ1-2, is KAGVTQTPRYLIKTRGQQVTLSCSPISGHRSVSWYQQTPGQGLQFLFEYFSETQRNKGNFPGRFSGRQFSNSRSEMNVSTLELGDSALYLCASNLGTDYGYTFGSGTRLTVV.

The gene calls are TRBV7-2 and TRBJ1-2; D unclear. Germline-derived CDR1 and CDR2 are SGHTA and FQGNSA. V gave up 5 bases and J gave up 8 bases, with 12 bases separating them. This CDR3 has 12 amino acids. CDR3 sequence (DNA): TGTGCCAGCAGCATAACCCTGGGGGGCTACACCTTC. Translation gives CASSITLGGYTF.

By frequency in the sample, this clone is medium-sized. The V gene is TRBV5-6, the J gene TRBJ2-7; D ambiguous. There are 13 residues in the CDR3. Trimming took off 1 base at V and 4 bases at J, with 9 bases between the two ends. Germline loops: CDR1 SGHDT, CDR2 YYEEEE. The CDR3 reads CASSLQAWYEQYF. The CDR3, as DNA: TGTGCCAGCAGCTTGCAAGCATGGTACGAGCAGTACTTC.

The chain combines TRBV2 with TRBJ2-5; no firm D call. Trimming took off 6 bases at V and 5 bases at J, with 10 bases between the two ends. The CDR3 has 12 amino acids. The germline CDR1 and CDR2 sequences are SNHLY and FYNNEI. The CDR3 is CASRKVIETQYF. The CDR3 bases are TGTGCCAGCAGAAAAGTGATTGAGACCCAGTACTTC.

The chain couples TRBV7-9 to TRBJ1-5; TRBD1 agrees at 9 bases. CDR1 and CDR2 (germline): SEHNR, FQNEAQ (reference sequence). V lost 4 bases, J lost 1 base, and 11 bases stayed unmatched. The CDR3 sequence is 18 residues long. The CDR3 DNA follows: TGTGCCAGCAGCTCGGACAGGGGAGGGCCATCGAGCAATCAGCCCCAGCATTTT. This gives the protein CASSSDRGGPSSNQPQHF. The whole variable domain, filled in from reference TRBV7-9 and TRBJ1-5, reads DTGVSQNPRHKITKRGQNVTFRCDPISEHNRLYWYRQTLGQGPEFLTYFQNEAQLEKSRLLSDRFSAERPKGSFSTLEIQRTEQGDSAMYLCASSSDRGGPSSNQPQHFGDGTRLSIL.

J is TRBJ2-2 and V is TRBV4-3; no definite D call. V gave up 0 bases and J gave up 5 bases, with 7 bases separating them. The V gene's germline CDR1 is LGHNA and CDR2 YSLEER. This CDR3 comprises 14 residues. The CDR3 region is CASSQEGRTGELFF. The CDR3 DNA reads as TGCGCCAGCAGCCAAGAGGGTAGGACCGGGGAGCTGTTTTTT.

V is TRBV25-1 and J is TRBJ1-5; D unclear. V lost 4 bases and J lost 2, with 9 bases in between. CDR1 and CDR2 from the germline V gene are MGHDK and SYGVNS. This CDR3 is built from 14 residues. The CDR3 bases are TGTGCCAGCAGTGTCTGGGAAGGCAATCAGCCCCAGCATTTT. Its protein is CASSVWEGNQPQHF.

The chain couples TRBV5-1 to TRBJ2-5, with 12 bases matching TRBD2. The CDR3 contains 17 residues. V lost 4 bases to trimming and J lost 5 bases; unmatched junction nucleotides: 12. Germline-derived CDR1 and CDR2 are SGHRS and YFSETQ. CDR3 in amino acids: CASSLGLAGLFGETQYF. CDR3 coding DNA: TGCGCCAGCAGCCTGGGACTAGCGGGTCTTTTTGGGGAGACCCAGTACTTC.